A single sample is the source of the 14 T cell receptor beta chains below, sequenced in a study of radiotherapy plus CTLA-4 blockade in lung cancer. Here immunoSEQ multiplex PCR was the method, and the copy in TCRdb shows in-frame clones only, minus some. The sample has roughly 55,000 clones; under 75% are singletons. The specimen comprised peripheral blood, sampled from a patient treated with radiotherapy plus ipilimumab. These receptors all stem from a human donor with non-small cell lung cancer whose response to radiotherapy plus ipilimumab could not be evaluated.

The V gene is TRBV4-1, the J gene TRBJ1-1, with D possibly matching TRBD1 (5 bases). V gave up 1 base and J gave up 4 bases, with 13 bases separating them. The CDR3 is 15 residues long. Germline CDR1 and CDR2: MGHRA and YSYEKL. The CDR3 protein is CASSQGARVGTEAFF. CDR3 nucleotide sequence: TGCGCCAGCAGCCAAGGGGCCAGGGTTGGCACTGAAGCTTTCTTT.

The table lists this clone with a count of one. The chain has TRBV7-9 and TRBJ2-1, with TRBD2 as a possible D gene (6 bases). Germline V gene sequence: CDR1 SEHNR, CDR2 FQNEAQ (reference sequence). The CDR3 is 13 residues long. Trimming cost V 5 bases and J 8 bases, with 13 bases left between them. CDR3 DNA: TGTGCCAGCAGCATCACTAGGGAGGATGAGCAGTTCTTC. It translates to CASSITREDEQFF.

This clone was detected once. The V call is TRBV4-2, the J call TRBJ1-1; a weak D match, TRBD1 (6 bases). The CDR3 spans 16 residues. Germline V gene lookup returns CDR1 LGHNA and CDR2 YNFKEQ. V shed 0 bases and J shed 5 bases, with 16 bases lying between them. CDR3 protein: CASSQDLGGGGTEAFF. The CDR3 nucleotides read TGTGCCAGCAGCCAAGATTTAGGGGGGGGTGGGACTGAAGCTTTCTTT.

This chain connects TRBV15 to TRBJ1-1, with no clear D. The length of the CDR3 is 14 residues. Germline CDR1 LNHNV, CDR2 YYDKDF (reference sequence). V dropped 1 base and J dropped 3 bases, with 9 bases sitting between them. CDR3 coding DNA: TGTGCCACCAGCAGAGTACAGCTTGACACTGAAGCTTTCTTT. Translation: CATSRVQLDTEAFF.

As for this clone: One junction end disagrees with the germline gene, perhaps due to a read error. The genes are TRBV4-1 and TRBJ1-1; D uncertain. This CDR3 has 15 residues. Per the germline V gene, CDR1 is MGHRA and CDR2 is YSYEKL. The CDR3 spells CASSQTIGGNTEAFF. The DNA for the CDR3 is TGTGCCAGCAGCCAAACGATTGGAGGTAACACTGAAGCTTTCTTT.

This sequence joins TRBV6-6 and TRBJ1-1; D might be TRBD1 (5 bases). V lost 7 bases and J 1 base, leaving 16 bases between the germline ends. The CDR3 runs to 15 residues. CDR1 MNHNY and CDR2 SVGAGI come from the germline V gene (reference sequence). The chain's CDR3 is CASNPGWGPNTEAFF. CDR3 sequence (DNA): TGTGCCAGCAACCCCGGTTGGGGCCCGAACACTGAAGCTTTCTTT.

In DNA, the CDR3 is TGTGCCAGCAGCTTAGGTCCAGGCTCCTACGAGCAGTACTTC. The encoded protein is CASSLGPGSYEQYF. The rearrangement joins TRBV11-3 to TRBJ2-7; no clear D gene. Germline V CDR1 and CDR2: SGHNT, YENEEA. V dropped 1 base and J dropped 0 bases, with 7 bases sitting between them. The CDR3 spans 14 residues.

The rearrangement links TRBV11-3 to TRBJ2-7, with 7 bases aligning to TRBD1. V lost 0 bases to trimming and J lost 5 bases; unmatched junction nucleotides: 7. The germline V gene has CDR1 SGHNT and CDR2 YENEEA. The CDR3 contains 15 residues. In nucleotides, the CDR3 is TGTGCCAGCAGCTTAGACCCCGGGACAGACAACGAGCAGTACTTC. It yields the protein CASSLDPGTDNEQYF.

V usage is TRBV4-2 and J usage is TRBJ1-6; D gene uncertain. Germline values: CDR1 LGHNA, CDR2 YNFKEQ. The CDR3 consists of 16 residues. Between the trimmed V and J ends, which lost 4 bases and 4 bases, there was a span of 14 bases. The CDR3 protein is CASSPRTIGYNSPLHF. Written as DNA, the CDR3 is TGTGCCAGCAGCCCTAGGACTATTGGGTATAATTCACCCCTCCACTTT.

This clone was counted a few times. The V gene is TRBV7-9, the J gene TRBJ1-4; D unresolved. The V gene's germline CDR1 is SEHNR and CDR2 FQNEAQ (reference sequence). The CDR3 runs to 14 residues. The germline V and J ends were trimmed by 2 bases and 6 bases, with 10 bases remaining between them. The CDR3 DNA follows: TGTGCCAGCAGCTTATTGGCCGTGGATGAAAAACTGTTTTTT. It yields the protein CASSLLAVDEKLFF.

The rearrangement links TRBV18 to TRBJ2-7; 7 bases align to TRBD1. The CDR3 has 14 amino acids. Germline CDR1 KGHSH, CDR2 LQKENI. V trimming: 3 bases; J trimming: 3 bases; junction bases outside the gene matches: 5. This CDR3 reads CASSPRQGHYEQYF. The CDR3 region has the DNA TGTGCCAGCTCACCCAGACAGGGTCACTACGAGCAGTACTTC.

The chain carries TRBV28 and TRBJ2-7; TRBD2 is a possible D gene (7 bases). V lost 5 bases, J lost 3 bases, and 14 bases lay in between. The germline V gene has CDR1 MDHEN and CDR2 SYDVKM. The CDR3 runs to 14 residues. The CDR3 here is CASSPGGPDYEQYF. Here the CDR3 DNA reads TGTGCCAGCAGTCCCGGGGGGCCCGACTACGAGCAGTACTTC.

In its sample, this clone was seen once. CDR3 sequence (DNA): TGTGCCAGCAGCGGGAGGGACCTAACTTTTGAAGCTTTCTTT. Its protein is CASSGRDLTFEAFF. The chain uses TRBV5-4 and TRBJ1-1; possibly TRBD1 for D (5 bases). Looked up from germline, CDR1 is SGHNT and CDR2 is YYREEE (reference sequence). Deletions cut 4 bases from V and 7 bases from J, with 17 bases between. The CDR3 has 14 amino acids. The full variable domain, its missing parts supplied by reference TRBV5-4 and TRBJ1-1, is ETGVTQSPTHLIKTRGQQVTLRCSSQSGHNTVSWYQQALGQGPQFIFQYYREEENGRGNFPPRFSGLQFPNYSSELNVNALELDDSALYLCASSGRDLTFEAFFGQGTRLTVV.

V usage is TRBV5-1 and J usage is TRBJ1-1, with TRBD1 identical over 8 bases. Germline trimming cut 0 bases from V and 1 base from J; bases unmatched to any gene: 11. CDR3 length: 18 residues. Germline values: CDR1 SGHRS, CDR2 YFSETQ. This CDR3 is CASSLVRGQVGGNTEAFF. DNA of the CDR3: TGCGCCAGCAGCTTGGTTAGGGGACAGGTCGGGGGGAACACTGAAGCTTTCTTT.